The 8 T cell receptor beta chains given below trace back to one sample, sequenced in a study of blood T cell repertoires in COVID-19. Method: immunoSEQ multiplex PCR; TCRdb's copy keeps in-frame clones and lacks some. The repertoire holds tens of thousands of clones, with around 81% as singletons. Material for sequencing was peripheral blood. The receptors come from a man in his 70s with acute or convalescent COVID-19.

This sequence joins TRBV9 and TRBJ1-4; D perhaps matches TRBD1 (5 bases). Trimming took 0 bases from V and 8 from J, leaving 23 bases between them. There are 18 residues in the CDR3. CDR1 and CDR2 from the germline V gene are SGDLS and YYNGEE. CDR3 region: CASSVASGFGTGEEKLFF. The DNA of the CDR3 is TGTGCCAGCAGCGTAGCCTCTGGGTTTGGGACTGGAGAAGAAAAACTGTTTTTT.

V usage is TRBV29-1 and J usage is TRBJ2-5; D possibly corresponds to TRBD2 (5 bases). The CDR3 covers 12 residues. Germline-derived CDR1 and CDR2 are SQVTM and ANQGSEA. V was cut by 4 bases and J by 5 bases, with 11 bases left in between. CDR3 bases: TGCAGCGTTGGACACGGGGTTGAGACCCAGTACTTC. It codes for CSVGHGVETQYF.

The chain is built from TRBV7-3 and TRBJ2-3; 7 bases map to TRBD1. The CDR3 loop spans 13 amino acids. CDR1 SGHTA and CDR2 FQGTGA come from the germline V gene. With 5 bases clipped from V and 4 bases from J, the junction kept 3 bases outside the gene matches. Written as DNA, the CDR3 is TGTGCCAGCAGCGCCACAGGGGCAGATACGCAGTATTTT. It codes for CASSATGADTQYF.

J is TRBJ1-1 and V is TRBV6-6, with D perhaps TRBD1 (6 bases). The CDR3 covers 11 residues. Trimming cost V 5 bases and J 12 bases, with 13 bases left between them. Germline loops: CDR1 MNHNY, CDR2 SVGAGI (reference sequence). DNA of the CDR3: TGTGCCAGCAGTACGGACAGACGAACTTTCTTT. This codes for CASSTDRRTFF.

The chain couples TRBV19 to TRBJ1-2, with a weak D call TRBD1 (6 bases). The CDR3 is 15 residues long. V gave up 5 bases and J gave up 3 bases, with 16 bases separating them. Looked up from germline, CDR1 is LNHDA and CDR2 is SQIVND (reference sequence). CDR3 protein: CASSDGAPGDYGYTF. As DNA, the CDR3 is TGTGCCAGTAGTGATGGGGCCCCAGGGGACTATGGCTACACCTTC.

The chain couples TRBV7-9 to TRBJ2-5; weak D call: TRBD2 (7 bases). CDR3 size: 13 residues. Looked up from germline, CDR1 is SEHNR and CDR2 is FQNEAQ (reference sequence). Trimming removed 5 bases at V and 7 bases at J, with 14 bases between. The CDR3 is CASSTTGRGTQYF. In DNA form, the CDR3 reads TGTGCCAGCAGCACAACAGGGAGGGGGACCCAGTACTTC.

CDR3 loop: CASSVGRYNEQFF. CDR3 nucleotides: TGCGCCAGCAGTGTCGGGAGGTACAATGAGCAGTTCTTC. V and J are TRBV10-1 and TRBJ2-1, with 7 bases identical to TRBD2. V trimming: 4 bases; J trimming: 4 bases; junction bases outside the gene matches: 1. CDR1 and CDR2 from the germline V gene are WNHNN and SYGVQD (reference sequence). CDR3 length equals 13 residues.

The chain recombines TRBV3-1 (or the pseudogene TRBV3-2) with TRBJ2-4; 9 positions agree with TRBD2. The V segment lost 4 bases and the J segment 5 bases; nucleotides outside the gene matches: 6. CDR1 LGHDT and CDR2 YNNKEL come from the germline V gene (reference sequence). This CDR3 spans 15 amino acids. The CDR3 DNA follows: TGTGCCAGCAGCCCCAGGGTAGCGGGGGAAAACATTCAGTACTTC. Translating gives CASSPRVAGENIQYF.